Here is one T cell receptor (beta chain) with its context. Its antigen is unknown. This specimen belongs to a study of shared clonotypes between healthy human individuals. Points from the study as a whole: Naive subsets typically showed greater estimated richness than memory subsets.

Method: immunoSEQ multiplex PCR; TCRdb's copy keeps in-frame clones and lacks some. The sample contains 1.5 million to 1.9 million clones, approximately 98% of which appear only once. The donor cohort consisted entirely of Caucasian adults residing in Nashville, Tennessee. CDR3 size: 15 residues. Trimming at V came to 3 bases and at J to 1 base, leaving 4 bases not matched to a gene. In germline, CDR1 is KGHSH, CDR2 LQKENI. The sample was naive CD4+ T cells sorted from blood. Subset indicated: CD45RA+ positively selected. The genes are TRBV18 and TRBJ2-5; 8 bases line up with TRBD1. The receptor was isolated from a young man in good health. CDR3 amino acids: CASSPRTGSQETQYF. The CDR3 DNA reads TGTGCCAGCTCACCGCGGACAGGGTCCCAAGAGACCCAGTACTTC.